These T cell receptor beta chains were read from a single sample in a study of blood T cell repertoires in COVID-19. Sequencing used immunoSEQ multiplex PCR; TCRdb keeps in-frame clones, though not all of them. The sample holds 40,000 or so clones, under 90% seen once. The specimen was peripheral blood. All receptors derive from a human donor in a cohort sampled during active COVID-19. Each CDR3 is given without its conserved first and last residue. Fields, in order: clone size, V gene, CDR3 protein. Clone size appears in some rows only: once, few, many, or a class for an expanded clone.

>NA|TRBV25-1
ASSEVGEQY
>NA|TRBV19
ASSIHKNEQY
>NA|TRBV21-1
ASSKRREDSGNQPQH
>NA|TRBV19
ASSITGNSYGYT
>once|TRBV6-1
ASSERPQGHYGYT
>NA|TRBV4-2
ASSQESYAYGYT
>NA|TRBV10-3
AISGEQSTDTQY
>NA|TRBV11-2
ASSPASRAYEQY
>NA|TRBV11-2
ASSLERGGWRMNTEAF
>NA|TRBV5-8
ASSLYAGWNQPQH
>NA|TRBV18
ASSHRINQPQH
>NA|TRBV7-9
ASSLDRVYGYT
>NA|TRBV5-4
ASSFQGSDEQY
>NA|TRBV11-2
ASSSVQWGTGTNYEQY
>NA|TRBV4-2
ASSQGRQGHTEAF
>NA|TRBV7-2
ASSSTAVISEAF
>NA|TRBV29-1
SGAGQGYNEQF
>NA|TRBV9
ASSVVQGADTEAF
>NA|TRBV20-1
SASHPGRRLNTEAF
>NA|TRBV7-9
ASSLGGEQPQH
>NA|TRBV19
ASHNPPSVGLNTGELF
>NA|TRBV27
ASSDPQGEAPSYNEQF
>NA|TRBV7-9
ASRGTGMDYGYT
>NA|TRBV7-9
ASSSTANYGYT
>NA|TRBV3-1/TRBV3-2
ASTATGSPYEQY
>NA|TRBV29-1
SVWADYEQY